Listed here are 3 T cell receptor beta chains from one sample, sequenced in a study of control samples from healthy donors and cancer patients. Assay: immunoSEQ multiplex PCR; the TCRdb copy retains only in-frame clones and omits some. The sample records some 150,000 clones, just under 95% being singletons. Sequenced material: PBMCs. These receptors were collected from a man aged 60 to 69 with colorectal cancer.

The CDR3 coding sequence is TGTGCCAGCAGTTACTCCGGGACCGAGGGCTACACCTTC. Its translation is CASSYSGTEGYTF. The chain couples TRBV6-5 to TRBJ1-2; maybe TRBD1 (5 bases). V was pared by 0 bases and J by 8 bases, with 10 bases between. Germline V lookup: CDR1 MNHEY, CDR2 SVGAGI. The CDR3 totals 13 residues.

The rearrangement uses TRBV5-5 and TRBJ1-4; D is uncertain. The CDR3 has 15 residues. The V end was cut by 3 bases, the J end by 7 bases, with 16 bases between. Germline CDR1 and CDR2: SGHKS and YYEKEE (reference sequence). CDR3 loop: CASSSPGGLSEKLFF. The CDR3 bases are TGTGCCAGCAGCTCCCCAGGAGGTTTAAGTGAAAAACTGTTTTTT.

The chain is built from TRBV19 and TRBJ1-2; tentative D call: TRBD1 (5 bases). Trimming removed 8 bases from V and 8 bases from J, with 15 bases in between. The CDR3 is 12 amino acids. Germline V lookup: CDR1 LNHDA, CDR2 SQIVND (reference sequence). CDR3 sequence: CASSDRGEGYTF. CDR3 DNA sequence: TGTGCCAGTTCCGACAGAGGGGAGGGCTACACCTTC.